What follows describes a single T cell receptor beta chain. Trimming stripped 3 bases from V and 6 bases from J, with 9 bases between. The germline gives CDR1 KGHSH, CDR2 LQKENI. This CDR3 has 12 residues. Per the study methods: Nucleated cell counts were estimated from reference gene primer amplification. Assay: immunoSEQ multiplex PCR; the TCRdb copy retains only in-frame clones and omits some. Clonal size and the V and J genes are those of that table, whereas D and trimming came from the DNA. Seen here are around 67,000 clones, about 90% observed once, and the top ten hold 7% to 9.5%. The sample belongs to a study of blood T cell repertoires in COVID-19. Study background: Whether acute or convalescent, the COVID-19 samples came from the United States, Italy and Spain. From T cells, B-cell-depleted T cells, or PBMCs came the material, which was cDNA or gDNA.

The specimen was peripheral blood. The origin of this receptor is a human donor in a cohort sampled during active COVID-19. V is TRBV18 and J is TRBJ2-7; D might be TRBD2 (6 bases). CDR3 coding DNA: TGTGCCAGCTCACCTGGCGGGGTCGAGCAGTACTTC. It codes for CASSPGGVEQYF.